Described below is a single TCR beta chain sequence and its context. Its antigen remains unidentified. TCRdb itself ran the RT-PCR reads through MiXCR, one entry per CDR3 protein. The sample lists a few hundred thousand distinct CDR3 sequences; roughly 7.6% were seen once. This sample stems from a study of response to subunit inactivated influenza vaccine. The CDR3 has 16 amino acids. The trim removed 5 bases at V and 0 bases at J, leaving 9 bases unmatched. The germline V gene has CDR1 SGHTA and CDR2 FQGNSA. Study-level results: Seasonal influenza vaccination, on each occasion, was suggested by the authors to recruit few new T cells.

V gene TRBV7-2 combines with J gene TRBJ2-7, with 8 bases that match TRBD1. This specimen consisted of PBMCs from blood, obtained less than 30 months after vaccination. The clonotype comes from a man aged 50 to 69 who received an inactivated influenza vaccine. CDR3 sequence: CASSPSATGGSYEQYF. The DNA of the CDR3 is TGTGCCAGCAGCCCCTCCGCCACAGGGGGCTCCTACGAGCAGTACTTC.